A single sample gave rise to the 30 T cell receptor beta chains below, sequenced in a study of brain metastases from non-small cell lung cancer (dated 2019 in TCRdb). The library was produced with the immunoSEQ multiplex PCR assay. In TCRdb, the immuneACCESS table is reduced to in-frame sequences with V and J assigned. These tables do not hold every clone; where another copy was compared, an unresolved V gene accounts for under half, and the others remain unexplained. For this sample the table gives roughly 14,000 clones, of which approximately 80% were detected only once. Roughly 7.5% of the sample is held by the ten biggest clonotypes. Sequencing used primary lung tumor tissue. The sample's cell subset or site label, in plain terms: primary lung tumor paired with brain metastasis. These receptors all stem from a donor older than 35 with non-small cell lung cancer.

The rearrangement links TRBV5-6 to TRBJ2-7; D gene unclear. The CDR3 consists of 15 residues. V shed 4 bases and J shed 5 bases, with 19 bases lying between them. CDR1 is SGHDT and CDR2 is YYEEEE in the germline V gene. DNA for the CDR3: TGTGCCAGCAGCCCTTCCCTTACGGAGTCTCACGAGCAGTACTTC. As protein: CASSPSLTESHEQYF.

The chain uses TRBV5-1 and TRBJ1-1, with D hard to call. The CDR3 extends over 15 amino acids. CDR1 is SGHRS and CDR2 is YFSETQ in the germline V gene. With 1 base removed from V and 3 bases from J, the gap between germline ends came to 13 bases. Here the CDR3 reads CASSLLEAEDTEAFF. The CDR3 DNA sequence: TGCGCCAGCAGCTTGCTTGAGGCGGAGGACACTGAAGCTTTCTTT.

This chain connects TRBV18 to TRBJ1-2, with D maybe TRBD1 (6 bases). Germline V gene sequence: CDR1 KGHSH, CDR2 LQKENI. V was cut by 2 bases and J by 0 bases, with 10 bases left in between. This CDR3 is 15 amino acids long. This CDR3 reads CASSPGQGPNYGYTF. DNA for the CDR3: TGTGCCAGCTCACCAGGGCAGGGGCCTAACTATGGCTACACCTTC.

The table lists this clone with a count of one. The chain links TRBV7-9 to TRBJ2-1; weak D call: TRBD1 (5 bases). With 11 bases removed from V and 5 bases from J, the gap between germline ends came to 19 bases. Germline V lookup: CDR1 SEHNR, CDR2 FQNEAQ (reference sequence). The CDR3 sequence is 14 residues long. CDR3 sequence: CAGVYRGINNEQFF. The DNA for the CDR3 is TGTGCCGGGGTCTATAGGGGCATTAACAATGAGCAGTTCTTC.

V and J are TRBV5-1 and TRBJ2-7; 9 bases match TRBD2. The germline CDR1 and CDR2 sequences are SGHRS and YFSETQ. With 7 bases clipped from V and 2 bases from J, the junction kept 7 bases outside the gene matches. CDR3 length equals 14 residues. In nucleotides, the CDR3 is TGCGCCAGCGCCGAGACTAGCGGACCCTACGAGCAGTACTTC. Translated: CASAETSGPYEQYF.

This chain joins TRBV5-8 and TRBJ2-3, with TRBD1 identical over 8 bases. The germline V gene has CDR1 SGHTS and CDR2 YDEGEE. The CDR3 is 15 residues long. J was trimmed by 0 bases and V by 4 bases; bases with no gene match: 4. The CDR3 region is CASSLGQVSTDTQYF. Written as DNA, the CDR3 is TGTGCCAGCAGCCTGGGACAGGTTAGCACAGATACGCAGTATTTT. Filled out from reference TRBV5-8 and TRBJ2-3, the complete variable domain reads EAGVTQSPTHLIKTRGQQATLRCSPISGHTSVYWYQQALGLGLQFLLWYDEGEERNRGNFPPRFSGRQFPNYSSELNVNALELEDSALYLCASSLGQVSTDTQYFGPGTRLTVL.

The gene calls are TRBV14 and TRBJ1-2; no firm D call. Germline CDR1 SGHDN, CDR2 FVKESK. CDR3 length: 14 residues. Trimming removed 3 bases from V and 4 bases from J, with 12 bases in between. CDR3 nucleotides: TGTGCCAGCAGCCAGGCTACGCGATTCTATGGCTACACCTTC. Its protein product is CASSQATRFYGYTF.

As concerns this clone: Other DNA sequences in the sample encode the same CDR3. The chain joins TRBV6-5 to TRBJ2-5; D call uncertain. This CDR3 spans 12 amino acids. Germline V lookup: CDR1 MNHEY, CDR2 SVGAGI. Trimming cost V 9 bases and J 1 base, with 9 bases left between them. The DNA for the CDR3 is TGTGCCAGTAGTCCGTCCCAAGAGACCCAGTACTTC. Translation: CASSPSQETQYF.

The rearrangement uses TRBV29-1 and TRBJ2-2, with no clear D. CDR3 length: 12 residues. V lost 5 bases and J 7 bases, leaving 11 bases between the germline ends. Germline loops: CDR1 SQVTM, CDR2 ANQGSEA. The DNA for the CDR3 is TGCAGCGTTCCCGGCGGCCACGGGGAGCTGTTTTTT. As protein: CSVPGGHGELFF.

The chain uses TRBV9 and TRBJ2-2, with a possible D match to TRBD2 (6 bases). V shed 0 bases and J shed 5 bases, with 14 bases lying between them. The germline gives CDR1 SGDLS, CDR2 YYNGEE. CDR3 size: 16 residues. Written as DNA, the CDR3 is TGTGCCAGCAGCGTAGCGGAGGGACCAGGAACCGGGGAGCTGTTTTTT. Translation gives CASSVAEGPGTGELFF.

V and J are TRBV24-1 and TRBJ1-6; D is undetermined. The V gene's germline CDR1 is KGHDR and CDR2 SFDVKD. The CDR3 consists of 14 residues. Deletions cut 7 bases from V and 5 bases from J, with 11 bases between. CDR3 in DNA: TGTGCCACCAGCGTTGATGGGCATAATTCACCCCTCCACTTT. Translated: CATSVDGHNSPLHF.

This sequence joins TRBV2 and TRBJ2-2, with a weak D call TRBD2 (7 bases). The CDR3 runs to 16 residues. Trimming removed 6 bases from V and 0 bases from J, with 14 bases in between. The V gene's germline CDR1 is SNHLY and CDR2 FYNNEI. DNA of the CDR3: TGTGCCAGCAGCGTCCCCGGGGGGCCGAACACCGGGGAGCTGTTTTTT. Its protein product is CASSVPGGPNTGELFF.

This chain connects TRBV6-6 to TRBJ1-2; 9 nucleotides align to TRBD1. V gave up 5 bases and J gave up 4 bases; unmatched junction bases: 8. Germline-derived CDR1 and CDR2 are MNHNY and SVGAGI (reference sequence). The CDR3 is made up of 15 amino acids. The CDR3 here is CASSAGTGTVYGYTF. CDR3 coding DNA: TGTGCCAGCAGTGCCGGGACAGGGACGGTCTATGGCTACACCTTC.

The V call is TRBV19, the J call TRBJ1-3; D is possibly TRBD1 (6 bases). Trimming took 3 bases from V and 0 from J, leaving 18 bases between them. CDR1 and CDR2 (germline): LNHDA, SQIVND (reference sequence). The CDR3 is 18 residues long. In nucleotides, the CDR3 is TGTGCCAGTAGTATCGTGGACCCACTGGGGGCCTCTGGAAACACCATATATTTT. Translating gives CASSIVDPLGASGNTIYF.

The chain combines TRBV6-1 with TRBJ1-4, with 7 bases that match TRBD1. J lost 8 bases, V lost 2 bases, and 8 bases had no gene match. Germline loops: CDR1 MNHNS, CDR2 SASEGT. The CDR3 is made up of 15 amino acids. In nucleotides, the CDR3 is TGTGCCAGCAGTGAACACAGGGGCCCGGGGGAAAAACTGTTTTTT. Residues: CASSEHRGPGEKLFF.

The V call is TRBV5-4, the J call TRBJ2-7; 7 nucleotides align to TRBD1. The CDR3 has 11 residues. Germline V gene data show CDR1 as SGHNT and CDR2 as YYREEE (reference sequence). V was pared by 5 bases and J by 11 bases, with 7 bases of the junction left unmatched. In DNA form, the CDR3 reads TGTGCCAGCAGTTTCGACAGGGTGAAGTACTTC. Its translation: CASSFDRVKYF.

V gene TRBV4-3 combines with J gene TRBJ1-1; D remains unclear. The CDR3 loop spans 13 amino acids. Germline assignment: CDR1 LGHNA and CDR2 YSLEER. V dropped 4 bases and J dropped 3 bases, with 9 bases sitting between them. This chain's CDR3 is CASSRRGDTEAFF. CDR3 nucleotides: TGCGCCAGCAGCCGGCGTGGGGACACTGAAGCTTTCTTT.

The chain has TRBV4-3 and TRBJ2-2, with 9 nucleotides matching TRBD1. The ends lost 0 bases at V and 6 bases at J; junction bases unmatched: 2. From germline, CDR1 is LGHNA and CDR2 YSLEER. The CDR3 contains 15 residues. The CDR3 DNA reads TGCGCCAGCAGCCAAGAGACAGGGGGGGCCGGGGAGCTGTTTTTT. Translation gives CASSQETGGAGELFF.

CDR3 coding DNA: TGTGCCAGCAGTCCGACTCCCCCCCGTCTTTACGGCGAAGCTTTCTTT. Its translation is CASSPTPPRLYGEAFF. The chain couples TRBV7-6 to TRBJ1-1, with D hard to call. Germline loops: CDR1 SGHVS, CDR2 FNYEAQ. Trimming cost V 6 bases and J 8 bases, with 25 bases left between them. The CDR3 sequence is 16 residues long. The full variable domain, its missing parts supplied by reference TRBV7-6 and TRBJ1-1, is GAGVSQSPRYKVTKRGQDVALRCDPISGHVSLYWYRQALGQGPEFLTYFNYEAQQDKSGLPNDRFSAERPEGSISTLTIQRTEQRDSAMYRCASSPTPPRLYGEAFFGQGTRLTVV.

The chain joins TRBV10-3 to TRBJ2-3; 7 nucleotides agree with TRBD1. The CDR3 has 14 amino acids. CDR1 is ENHRY and CDR2 is SYGVKD in the germline V gene. After removal of 6 bases from V and 3 bases from J, the junction contained 6 bases not matched to a gene. Here the CDR3 DNA reads TGTGCCATCAGAGGGACAGCCGGGACAGATACGCAGTATTTT. Translation: CAIRGTAGTDTQYF.

This chain links TRBV10-3 with TRBJ2-7, with D perhaps TRBD1 (5 bases). The ends were cut back, 2 bases at V and 6 bases at J, with 14 bases in the middle. CDR1 ENHRY and CDR2 SYGVKD come from the germline V gene. There are 14 residues in the CDR3. The CDR3 DNA reads as TGTGCCATCAGTGAGACAGGACCTTCGGTCGAGCAGTACGTC. This codes for CAISETGPSVEQYV.

This clone was counted only a few times. The chain carries TRBV6-5 and TRBJ2-5, with TRBD2 matching over 8 bases. The CDR3 consists of 14 residues. With V trimmed by 4 bases and J by 4 bases, 5 bases remained unmatched. CDR1 is MNHEY and CDR2 is SVGAGI in the germline V gene. The CDR3 DNA reads as TGTGCCAGCAGTTGGTGGCGGGGGGCAGAGACCCAGTACTTC. Its protein is CASSWWRGAETQYF.

V gene TRBV19 combines with J gene TRBJ1-3, with 8 bases aligning to TRBD1. V gave up 10 bases and J gave up 4 bases; unmatched junction bases: 6. Germline V gives CDR1 LNHDA, CDR2 SQIVND (reference sequence). CDR3 length: 13 residues. CDR3 coding DNA: TGTGCCAATAGCCGGACAGGGGGAAACACCATATATTTT. As protein: CANSRTGGNTIYF.

This rearrangement joins TRBV20-1 to TRBJ1-4, with D possibly matching TRBD1 (5 bases). The CDR3 contains 19 residues. From germline, CDR1 is DFQATT and CDR2 SNEGSKA (reference sequence). V dropped 3 bases and J dropped 4 bases, with 27 bases sitting between them. CDR3 sequence reads: CSASIPLGAALTINEKLFF. In DNA form, the CDR3 reads TGCAGTGCTAGTATTCCCCTCGGGGCCGCGTTAACCATTAATGAAAAACTGTTTTTT.

This clone was seen only a few times. This chain joins TRBV5-1 and TRBJ2-3; possibly TRBD1 or TRBD2 for D (5 bases each). The CDR3 length is 15 residues. From germline, CDR1 is SGHRS and CDR2 YFSETQ. The V and J ends lost 0 bases and 2 bases respectively, with 10 bases between them. The CDR3 reads CASSLGWGFTDTQYF. As DNA, the CDR3 is TGCGCCAGCAGCTTGGGTTGGGGGTTCACAGATACGCAGTATTTT.

V and J are TRBV30 and TRBJ2-2; 7 bases fit TRBD2. V lost 5 bases and J lost 4; bases outside the gene matches: 7. CDR1 is GTSNPN, CDR2 SVGIG, per germline (reference sequence). CDR3 length equals 14 residues. Here the CDR3 reads CAWGEGPATGELFF. The CDR3 DNA reads TGTGCCTGGGGGGAGGGTCCGGCCACCGGGGAGCTGTTTTTT.

V gene TRBV13 combines with J gene TRBJ2-2; D remains unclear. CDR1 and CDR2 from the germline V gene are PRHDT and FYEKMQ (reference sequence). The germline V and J ends were trimmed by 2 bases and 2 bases, with 9 bases remaining between them. CDR3 length: 15 amino acids. Here the CDR3 reads CASSLSLHNTGELFF. In nucleotides, the CDR3 is TGTGCCAGCAGCTTATCCCTACATAACACCGGGGAGCTGTTTTTT.

This chain joins TRBV2 and TRBJ1-3, with TRBD1 as a possible D gene (6 bases). The CDR3 runs 14 residues. V dropped 8 bases and J dropped 4 bases, with 15 bases sitting between them. Germline V CDR1 and CDR2: SNHLY, FYNNEI. The CDR3 here is CASEEDSSGNTIYF. The DNA for the CDR3 is TGTGCCAGCGAAGAGGACAGTTCCGGAAACACCATATATTTT.

The rearrangement joins TRBV5-1 to TRBJ2-5; the D gene could be TRBD1 or TRBD2 (5 bases each). This CDR3 has 14 residues. CDR1 and CDR2 (germline): SGHRS, YFSETQ. Trimming cost V 4 bases and J 7 bases, with 17 bases left between them. CDR3 in amino acids: CASSEEVGQGTQYF. CDR3 DNA: TGCGCCAGCAGCGAGGAGGTGGGCCAGGGGACCCAGTACTTC.

This chain links TRBV5-4 with TRBJ1-5; no clear D gene. The CDR3 is 15 amino acids. Between the trimmed V and J ends, which lost 4 bases and 4 bases, there was a span of 15 bases. Germline assignment: CDR1 SGHNT and CDR2 YYREEE (reference sequence). The CDR3 region has the DNA TGTGCCAGCAGCCCTAGCACTGGGCCGAATCAGCCCCAGCATTTT. It encodes CASSPSTGPNQPQHF.